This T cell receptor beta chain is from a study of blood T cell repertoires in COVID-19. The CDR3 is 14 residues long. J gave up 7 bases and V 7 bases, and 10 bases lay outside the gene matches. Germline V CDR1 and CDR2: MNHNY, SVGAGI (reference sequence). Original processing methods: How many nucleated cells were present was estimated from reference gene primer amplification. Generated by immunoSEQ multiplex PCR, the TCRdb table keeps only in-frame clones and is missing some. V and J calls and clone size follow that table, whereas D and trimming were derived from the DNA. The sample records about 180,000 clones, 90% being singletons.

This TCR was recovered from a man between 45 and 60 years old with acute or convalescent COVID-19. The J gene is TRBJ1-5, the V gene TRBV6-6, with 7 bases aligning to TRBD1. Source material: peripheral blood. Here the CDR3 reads CASTLQGTRQPQHF. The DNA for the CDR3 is TGTGCCAGCACCCTACAGGGGACGCGGCAGCCCCAGCATTTT.